The present entry profiles one T cell receptor beta chain with its context. This entry belongs to a study of PD-L1 blockade in urothelial cancer. Study background: About 90% of the roughly 30 patients were men whose urothelial cancer was bladder-origin. Researchers found blood samples held a median of roughly 140,000 T cells.

Synthetic TCR analog templates were added to each PCR reaction. Profiled with immunoSEQ multiplex PCR; TCRdb holds only in-frame clones, not every one. The sample contains about 51,000 clones, about 86% of which appear only once. Time point of the sample: pretreatment peripheral blood. Germline CDR1 reads MDHEN; CDR2 reads SYDVKM. Deletions cut 6 bases from V and 9 bases from J, with 17 bases between. This CDR3 contains 13 residues. Sequences were derived from PBMCs, sampled around atezolizumab (anti-PD-L1) treatment. The clonotype comes from a man between 60 and 70 years old with urothelial cancer. The rearrangement uses TRBV28 and TRBJ1-1, with TRBD1 as a possible D gene (6 bases). This CDR3 is CASRENAGVKAFF. The DNA of the CDR3 is TGTGCCAGCAGAGAAAATGCAGGGGTAAAAGCTTTCTTT.